Each of the 16 T cell receptor beta chains below was sequenced from the same sample in a study of cytomegalovirus exposure and HLA in healthy donors. The PCR employed 60 Vbeta primers together with 13 Jbeta primers. Profiled with immunoSEQ multiplex PCR; TCRdb holds only in-frame clones, not every one. Of roughly 120,000 clones listed, around 72% were seen once; the top ten hold 8% to 8.5%. The material sequenced was PBMCs. The receptor source for this set is a woman in her forties in good health and CMV-seropositive.

The V call is TRBV28, the J call TRBJ2-4, with a weak D call TRBD2 (6 bases). CDR3 length: 14 amino acids. With 8 bases removed from V and 1 base from J, the gap between germline ends came to 12 bases. Germline V gene data show CDR1 as MDHEN and CDR2 as SYDVKM. CDR3 residues: CASHAGGAKNIQYF. The CDR3 coding sequence is TGTGCCAGCCACGCCGGAGGGGCCAAAAACATTCAGTACTTC.

The J gene is TRBJ2-7, the V gene TRBV2; 8 bases fit TRBD1. The length of the CDR3 is 14 residues. Germline V CDR1 and CDR2: SNHLY, FYNNEI. Unmatched junction bases numbered 5, after V lost 5 bases and J lost 2 bases. The DNA of the CDR3 is TGTGCCAGCAGTACCTTACAGGGGGCCTACGAGCAGTACTTC. Its protein product is CASSTLQGAYEQYF.

The chain carries TRBV5-6 and TRBJ1-4; possible D gene TRBD1, 5 bases. The germline gives CDR1 SGHDT, CDR2 YYEEEE. CDR3 length equals 16 residues. Trimming removed 4 bases at V and 0 bases at J, with 13 bases between. CDR3 region: CASSQSAGSTNEKLFF. In nucleotides, the CDR3 is TGTGCCAGCAGCCAATCGGCAGGGTCAACTAATGAAAAACTGTTTTTT.

This chain links TRBV5-1 with TRBJ1-2; 7 nucleotides align to TRBD1. The CDR3 is 13 amino acids. Looked up from germline, CDR1 is SGHRS and CDR2 is YFSETQ. V dropped 4 bases and J dropped 8; count of bases not matched to a gene: 8. The CDR3 region is CASSARTGRGYTF. The DNA for the CDR3 is TGCGCCAGCAGCGCTCGGACAGGACGGGGCTACACCTTC.

V and J are TRBV18 and TRBJ1-5; 11 nucleotides align to TRBD1. With V trimmed by 6 bases and J by 7 bases, 5 bases remained unmatched. CDR3 size: 14 residues. Germline V lookup: CDR1 KGHSH, CDR2 LQKENI. The DNA of the CDR3 is TGTGCCAGCTCCCCGGACAGGGGGCTCCAGCCCCAGCATTTT. Amino acid sequence: CASSPDRGLQPQHF.

V is TRBV6-5 and J is TRBJ1-5, with 8 bases aligning to TRBD1. Trimming removed 2 bases from V and 5 bases from J; junction bases left unmatched: 5. The CDR3 spans 15 residues. Germline-derived CDR1 and CDR2 are MNHEY and SVGAGI. In DNA form, the CDR3 reads TGTGCCAGCAGTTACACAGGGGGGTTTGATCAGCCCCAGCATTTT. Amino acid sequence: CASSYTGGFDQPQHF.

The sample holds a few counts of this clone. The chain uses TRBV2 and TRBJ1-1; the match to TRBD1 covers 8 bases. This CDR3 region has 15 residues. V shed 3 bases, J shed 3 bases, and the junction held 6 bases outside the gene matches. CDR1 SNHLY and CDR2 FYNNEI come from the germline V gene. This CDR3 is CASSDRGLVYTEAFF. DNA for the CDR3: TGTGCCAGCAGTGACAGGGGGCTGGTGTACACTGAAGCTTTCTTT.

This chain links TRBV9 with TRBJ2-4; 8 nucleotides line up with TRBD1. V lost 4 bases and J lost 3; bases outside the gene matches: 6. This CDR3 comprises 15 residues. Germline CDR1 SGDLS, CDR2 YYNGEE. The DNA for the CDR3 is TGTGCCAGCAGCCCCCAACAGGGGGGCAAAAACATTCAGTACTTC. It specifies CASSPQQGGKNIQYF.

The chain combines TRBV7-2 with TRBJ2-7; D perhaps matches TRBD1 (5 bases). V was trimmed by 0 bases and J by 7 bases, leaving 16 bases between them. This CDR3 is built from 15 residues. Germline assignment: CDR1 SGHTA and CDR2 FQGNSA. CDR3 sequence reads: CASSLAPGLLGEQYF. CDR3 nucleotide sequence: TGTGCCAGCAGCTTAGCCCCAGGGCTGCTGGGGGAGCAGTACTTC.

The table lists this clone with a few counts. This chain links TRBV4-1 with TRBJ2-1, with TRBD1 matching over 11 bases. Germline V lookup: CDR1 MGHRA, CDR2 YSYEKL. CDR3 length equals 15 residues. V lost 6 bases and J lost 6; bases outside the gene matches: 7. The CDR3 DNA follows: TGCGCCAGCAGAAAGTGGACAGGGGGCGGCAATGAGCAGTTCTTC. Translated: CASRKWTGGGNEQFF.

For this clone: The same CDR3 is also encoded by other DNA sequences in this sample. This chain links TRBV6-5 with TRBJ1-1, with D perhaps matching TRBD1 (5 bases). The CDR3 sequence is 11 residues long. V lost 6 bases, J lost 7 bases, and 9 bases lay in between. The germline V gene has CDR1 MNHEY and CDR2 SVGAGI. The CDR3 sequence: CASSYDSEAFF. CDR3 in DNA: TGTGCCAGCAGCTATGACAGTGAAGCTTTCTTT.

This rearrangement joins TRBV5-1 to TRBJ1-6; D possibly corresponds to TRBD1 (5 bases). The CDR3 runs to 16 residues. Germline V gene lookup returns CDR1 SGHRS and CDR2 YFSETQ. Trimming removed 0 bases from V and 3 bases from J, with 10 bases in between. CDR3 sequence: CASSLDQGGYNSPLHF. DNA for the CDR3: TGCGCCAGCAGCTTGGACCAGGGTGGCTATAATTCACCCCTCCACTTT. Complete variable domain (other parts from reference TRBV5-1 and TRBJ1-6): KAGVTQTPRYLIKTRGQQVTLSCSPISGHRSVSWYQQTPGQGLQFLFEYFSETQRNKGNFPGRFSGRQFSNSRSEMNVSTLELGDSALYLCASSLDQGGYNSPLHFGNGTRLTVT.

This chain links TRBV10-3 with TRBJ2-5, with D possibly being TRBD2 (6 bases). Germline CDR1 reads ENHRY; CDR2 reads SYGVKD. V lost 4 bases and J 5 bases, leaving 14 bases between the germline ends. This CDR3 comprises 14 residues. CDR3 sequence reads: CAISVSSDGETQYF. The CDR3 region has the DNA TGTGCCATCAGTGTCTCTAGCGATGGGGAGACCCAGTACTTC.

The chain recombines TRBV27 with TRBJ1-6; TRBD1 might be the D (6 bases). The CDR3 runs to 20 residues. Germline V gene data show CDR1 as MNHEY and CDR2 as SMNVEV (reference sequence). The V end was cut by 3 bases, the J end by 6 bases, with 27 bases between. CDR3 bases: TGTGCCAGCAGTTTGGGGCTGAGGGGATCAGGGACAAGGATTAATTCACCCCTCCACTTT. Protein sequence: CASSLGLRGSGTRINSPLHF.

The chain employs TRBV15 and TRBJ1-2, with D possibly TRBD1 on 5 matching bases. Germline CDR1 and CDR2: LNHNV and YYDKDF (reference sequence). The CDR3 covers 15 residues. V was pared by 0 bases and J by 5 bases, with 13 bases between. CDR3 bases: TGTGCCACCAGCAGAGACCCCGGGGGGGGTTATGGCTACACCTTC. Translation: CATSRDPGGGYGYTF.

The chain couples TRBV5-1 to TRBJ2-3, with a possible D match to TRBD2 (6 bases). Trimming pared 0 bases from V and 4 bases from J, leaving 12 bases between. The germline V gene encodes CDR1 SGHRS and CDR2 YFSETQ. This CDR3 comprises 15 residues. Here the CDR3 reads CASSLALAAADTQYF. The CDR3 DNA reads as TGCGCCAGCAGCTTGGCACTAGCCGCCGCAGATACGCAGTATTTT.